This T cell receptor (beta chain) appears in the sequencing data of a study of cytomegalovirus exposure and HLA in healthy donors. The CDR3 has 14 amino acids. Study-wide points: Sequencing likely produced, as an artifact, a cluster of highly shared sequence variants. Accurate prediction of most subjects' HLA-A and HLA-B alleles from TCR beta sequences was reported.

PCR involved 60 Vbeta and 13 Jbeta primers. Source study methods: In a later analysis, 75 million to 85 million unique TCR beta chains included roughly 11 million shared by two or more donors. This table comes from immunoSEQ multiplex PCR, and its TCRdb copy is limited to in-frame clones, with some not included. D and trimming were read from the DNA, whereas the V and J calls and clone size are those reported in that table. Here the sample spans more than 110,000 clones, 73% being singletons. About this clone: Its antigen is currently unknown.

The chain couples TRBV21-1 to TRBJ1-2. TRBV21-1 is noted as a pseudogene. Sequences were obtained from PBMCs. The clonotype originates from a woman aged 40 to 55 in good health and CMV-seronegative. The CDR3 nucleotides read TGTGCCAGCAGCATAAAAAGTTGGGGACTCACGTACACCTTC. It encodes CASSIKSWGLTYTF.